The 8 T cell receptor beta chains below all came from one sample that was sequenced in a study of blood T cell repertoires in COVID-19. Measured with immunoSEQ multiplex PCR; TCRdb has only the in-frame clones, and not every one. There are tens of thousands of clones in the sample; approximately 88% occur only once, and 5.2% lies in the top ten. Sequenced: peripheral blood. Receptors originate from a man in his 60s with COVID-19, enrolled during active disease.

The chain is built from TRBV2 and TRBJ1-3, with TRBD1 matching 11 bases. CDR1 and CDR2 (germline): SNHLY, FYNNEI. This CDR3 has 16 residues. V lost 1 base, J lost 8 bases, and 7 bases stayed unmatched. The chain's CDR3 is CASSEVGTGGEDTIYF. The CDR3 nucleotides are TGTGCCAGCAGTGAAGTTGGGACAGGGGGTGAGGACACCATATATTTT.

Here the CDR3 reads CASTGGLGEKLFF. The CDR3 coding sequence is TGTGCCAGTACAGGGGGGCTCGGTGAAAAACTGTTTTTT. The chain joins TRBV6-6 to TRBJ1-4; 8 bases are shared with TRBD1. Germline CDR1 MNHNY, CDR2 SVGAGI (reference sequence). V trimming: 9 bases; J trimming: 7 bases; junction bases outside the gene matches: 7. The CDR3 loop spans 13 amino acids.

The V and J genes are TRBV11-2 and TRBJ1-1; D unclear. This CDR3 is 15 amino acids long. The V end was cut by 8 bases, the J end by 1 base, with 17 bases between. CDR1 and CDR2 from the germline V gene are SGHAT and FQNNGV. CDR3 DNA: TGTGCCAGCGGCCGACCTCCTCTAGCGAACACTGAAGCTTTCTTT. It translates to CASGRPPLANTEAFF.

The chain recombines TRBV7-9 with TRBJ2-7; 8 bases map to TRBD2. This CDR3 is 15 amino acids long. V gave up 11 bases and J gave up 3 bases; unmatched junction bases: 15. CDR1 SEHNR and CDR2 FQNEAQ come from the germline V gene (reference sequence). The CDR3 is CAGSGTAGGGYEQYF. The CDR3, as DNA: TGTGCCGGATCCGGGACGGCGGGAGGTGGCTACGAGCAGTACTTC. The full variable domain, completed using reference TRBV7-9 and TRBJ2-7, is DTGVSQNPRHKITKRGQNVTFRCDPISEHNRLYWYRQTLGQGPEFLTYFQNEAQLEKSRLLSDRFSAERPKGSFSTLEIQRTEQGDSAMYLCAGSGTAGGGYEQYFGPGTRLTVT.

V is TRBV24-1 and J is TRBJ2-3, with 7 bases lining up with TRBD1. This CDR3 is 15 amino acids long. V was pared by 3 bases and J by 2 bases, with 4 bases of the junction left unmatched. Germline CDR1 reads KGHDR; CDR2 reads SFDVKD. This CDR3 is CATSDTGTDTDTQYF. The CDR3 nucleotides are TGTGCCACCAGTGATACGGGGACAGACACAGATACGCAGTATTTT.

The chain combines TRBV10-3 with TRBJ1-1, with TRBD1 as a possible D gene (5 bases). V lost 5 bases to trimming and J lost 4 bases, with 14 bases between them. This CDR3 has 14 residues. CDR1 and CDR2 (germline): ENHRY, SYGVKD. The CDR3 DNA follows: TGTGCCATCAGTTCCGGGGGTGGGGGCACTGAAGCTTTCTTT. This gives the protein CAISSGGGGTEAFF.

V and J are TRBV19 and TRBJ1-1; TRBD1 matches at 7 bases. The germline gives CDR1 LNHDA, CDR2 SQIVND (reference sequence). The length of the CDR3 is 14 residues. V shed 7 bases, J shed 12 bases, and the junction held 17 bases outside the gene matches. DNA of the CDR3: TGTGCCAGTATTAAGGGGTCCACAGGGGATCAAACTTTCTTT. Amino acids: CASIKGSTGDQTFF.

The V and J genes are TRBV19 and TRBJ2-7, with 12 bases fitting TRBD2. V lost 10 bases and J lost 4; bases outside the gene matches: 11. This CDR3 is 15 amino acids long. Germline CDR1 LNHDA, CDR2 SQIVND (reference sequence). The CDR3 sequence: CAIRLAGGPVYEQYF. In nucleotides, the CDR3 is TGTGCCATCCGGCTAGCGGGAGGGCCAGTGTACGAGCAGTACTTC. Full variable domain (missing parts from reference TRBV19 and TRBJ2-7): DGGITQSPKYLFRKEGQNVTLSCEQNLNHDAMYWYRQDPGQGLRLIYYSQIVNDFQKGDIAEGYSVSREKKESFPLTVTSAQKNPTAFYLCAIRLAGGPVYEQYFGPGTRLTVT.